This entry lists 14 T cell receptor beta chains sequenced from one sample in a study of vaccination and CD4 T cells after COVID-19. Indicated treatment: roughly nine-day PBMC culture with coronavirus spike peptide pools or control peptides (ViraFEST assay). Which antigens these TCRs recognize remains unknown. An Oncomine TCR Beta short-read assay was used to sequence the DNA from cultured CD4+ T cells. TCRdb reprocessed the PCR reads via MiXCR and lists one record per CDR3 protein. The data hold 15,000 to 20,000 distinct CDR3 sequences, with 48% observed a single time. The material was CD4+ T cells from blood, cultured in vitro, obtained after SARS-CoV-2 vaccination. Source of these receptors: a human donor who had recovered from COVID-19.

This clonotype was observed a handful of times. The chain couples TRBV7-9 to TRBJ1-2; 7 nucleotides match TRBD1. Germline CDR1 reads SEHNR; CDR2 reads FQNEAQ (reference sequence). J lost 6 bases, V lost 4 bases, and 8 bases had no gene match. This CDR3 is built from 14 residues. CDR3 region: CASSSLGQAHGYTF. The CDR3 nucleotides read TGTGCCAGCAGCTCCCTCGGACAGGCACATGGCTACACCTTC.

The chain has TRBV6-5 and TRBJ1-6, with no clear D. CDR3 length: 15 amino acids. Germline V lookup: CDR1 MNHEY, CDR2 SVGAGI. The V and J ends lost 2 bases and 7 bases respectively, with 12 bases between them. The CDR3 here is CASSYAQTPNSPLHF. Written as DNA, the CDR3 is TGTGCCAGCAGTTACGCACAAACGCCGAATTCACCCCTCCACTTT.

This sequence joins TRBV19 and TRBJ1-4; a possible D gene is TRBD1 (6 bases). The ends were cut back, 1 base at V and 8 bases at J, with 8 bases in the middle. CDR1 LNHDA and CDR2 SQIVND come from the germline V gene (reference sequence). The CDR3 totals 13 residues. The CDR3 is CASSIAGAEKLFF. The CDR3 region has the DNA TGTGCCAGTAGTATAGCAGGGGCCGAAAAACTGTTTTTT.

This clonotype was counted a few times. CDR3 in amino acids: CASSIDRVNTEAFF. CDR3 nucleotides: TGTGCCAGCAGTATAGATCGGGTGAACACTGAAGCTTTCTTT. The chain is built from TRBV2 and TRBJ1-1, with no clear D. The CDR3 loop spans 14 amino acids. V was pared by 5 bases and J by 0 bases, with 10 bases between. The germline V gene encodes CDR1 SNHLY and CDR2 FYNNEI. The full variable domain, its missing parts supplied by reference TRBV2 and TRBJ1-1, is EPEVTQTPSHQVTQMGQEVILRCVPISNHLYFYWYRQILGQKVEFLVSFYNNEISEKSEIFDDQFSVERPDGSNFTLKIRSTKLEDSAMYFCASSIDRVNTEAFFGQGTRLTVV.

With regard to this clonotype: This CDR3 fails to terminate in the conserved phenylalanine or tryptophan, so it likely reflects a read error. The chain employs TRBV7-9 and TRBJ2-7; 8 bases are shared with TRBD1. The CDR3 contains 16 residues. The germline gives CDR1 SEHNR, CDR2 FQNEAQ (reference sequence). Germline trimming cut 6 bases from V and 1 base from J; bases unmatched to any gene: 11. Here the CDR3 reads CASSSYAGQVSYEQYL. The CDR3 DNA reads TGTGCCAGCAGTTCGTATGCGGGACAGGTTTCCTACGAGCAGTACCTC.

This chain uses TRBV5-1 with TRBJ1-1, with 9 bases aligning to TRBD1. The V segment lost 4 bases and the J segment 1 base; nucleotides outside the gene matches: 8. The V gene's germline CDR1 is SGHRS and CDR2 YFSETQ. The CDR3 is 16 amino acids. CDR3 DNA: TGCGCCAGCAGCCAAATGACAGGGGGTTCGAACACTGAAGCTTTCTTT. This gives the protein CASSQMTGGSNTEAFF.

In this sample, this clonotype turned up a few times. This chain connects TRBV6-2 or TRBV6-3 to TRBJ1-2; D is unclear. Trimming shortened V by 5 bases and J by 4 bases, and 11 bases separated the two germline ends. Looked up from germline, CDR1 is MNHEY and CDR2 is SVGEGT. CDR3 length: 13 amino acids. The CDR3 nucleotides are TGTGCCAGCAGTGTCCGGTGGGGCTATGGCTACACCTTC. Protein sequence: CASSVRWGYGYTF.

The CDR3 DNA reads TGTGCCAGCAGACCGGGGGCAGGGGCTAACTATGGCTACACCTTC. It specifies CASRPGAGANYGYTF. This chain connects TRBV2 to TRBJ1-2; a weak D match, TRBD1 (6 bases). Per germline, CDR1 SNHLY and CDR2 FYNNEI. There are 15 residues in the CDR3. Trimming stripped 6 bases from V and 0 bases from J, with 14 bases between. The variable domain in full, completed from reference TRBV2 and TRBJ1-2, reads EPEVTQTPSHQVTQMGQEVILRCVPISNHLYFYWYRQILGQKVEFLVSFYNNEISEKSEIFDDQFSVERPDGSNFTLKIRSTKLEDSAMYFCASRPGAGANYGYTFGSGTRLTVV.

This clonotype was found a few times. The CDR3 nucleotides read TGTGCCAGCAGTCCTTTTCCAGCTAACTATGGCTACACCTTC. It encodes CASSPFPANYGYTF. This chain connects TRBV7-3 to TRBJ1-2; D remains ambiguous. This CDR3 comprises 14 residues. In germline, CDR1 is SGHTA, CDR2 FQGTGA. V lost 6 bases, J lost 0 bases, and 11 bases lay in between.

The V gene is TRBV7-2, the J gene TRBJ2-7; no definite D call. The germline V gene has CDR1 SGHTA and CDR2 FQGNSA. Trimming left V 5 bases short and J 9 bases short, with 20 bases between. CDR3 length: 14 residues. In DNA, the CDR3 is TGTGCCAGCAGCCCTAACAGAAGGGTGGATCGGCAGTACTTC. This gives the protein CASSPNRRVDRQYF.

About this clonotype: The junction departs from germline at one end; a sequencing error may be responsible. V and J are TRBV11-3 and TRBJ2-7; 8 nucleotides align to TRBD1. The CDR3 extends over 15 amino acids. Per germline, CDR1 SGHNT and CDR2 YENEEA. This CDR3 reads CASSIDSTGAYEQYF. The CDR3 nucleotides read TGTGCCAGCAGCATAGATTCGACAGGGGCCTACGAGCAGTACTTC.

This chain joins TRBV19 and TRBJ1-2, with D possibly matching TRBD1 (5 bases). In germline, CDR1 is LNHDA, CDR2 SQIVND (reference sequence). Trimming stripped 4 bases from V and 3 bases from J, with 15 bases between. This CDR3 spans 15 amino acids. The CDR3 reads CASSTREPGDYGYTF. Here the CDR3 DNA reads TGTGCCAGTAGTACCAGGGAGCCGGGGGACTATGGCTACACCTTC.

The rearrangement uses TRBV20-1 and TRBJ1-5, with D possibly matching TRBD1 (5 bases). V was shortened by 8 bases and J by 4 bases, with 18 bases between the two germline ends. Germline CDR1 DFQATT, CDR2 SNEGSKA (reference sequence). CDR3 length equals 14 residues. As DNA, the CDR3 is TGCAGTAAAGCCCTGATGGAGGGGAATCAGCCCCAGCATTTT. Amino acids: CSKALMEGNQPQHF.

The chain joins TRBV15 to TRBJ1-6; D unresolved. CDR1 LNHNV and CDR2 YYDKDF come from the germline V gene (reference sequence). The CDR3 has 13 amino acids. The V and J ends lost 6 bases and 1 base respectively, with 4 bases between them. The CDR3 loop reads CATRESYNSPLHF. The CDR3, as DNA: TGTGCCACCAGAGAATCCTATAATTCACCCCTCCACTTT.